Sequencing of this TCR beta chain was carried out in a study of CD8+CD57+ T cells in acquired aplastic anemia. Turning to this clonotype: What it recognizes is unknown.

Study-wide points: Patients and controls shared roughly 31 CD8+ CDR3 sequences, highly expressed in patients. Controls and patients did not differ significantly in CD8+ Simpson's diversity.

TCR beta VDJ and CDR3 profiles were obtained from a genomic DNA template. One entry per CDR3 protein results from TCRdb running MiXCR on the reads. Here the sample spans 150,000 to 200,000 distinct CDR3 sequences, 64% being singletons. The germline CDR1 and CDR2 sequences are LGHNT and FRNRAP. CDR3 length: 12 residues. The clonotype comes from a human donor with severe aplastic anemia or a healthy control (not recorded which). Sequencing was performed on sorted CD4+, CD8+, or CD8+CD57+ T cells (not recorded which) from PBMCs. The chain is built from TRBV12-5 and TRBJ1-1, with D unresolved. The CDR3 spells CASSRLDTEAFF. The CDR3 region has the DNA TGTGCCAGCAGCAGATTAGATACTGAAGCTTTCTTT.